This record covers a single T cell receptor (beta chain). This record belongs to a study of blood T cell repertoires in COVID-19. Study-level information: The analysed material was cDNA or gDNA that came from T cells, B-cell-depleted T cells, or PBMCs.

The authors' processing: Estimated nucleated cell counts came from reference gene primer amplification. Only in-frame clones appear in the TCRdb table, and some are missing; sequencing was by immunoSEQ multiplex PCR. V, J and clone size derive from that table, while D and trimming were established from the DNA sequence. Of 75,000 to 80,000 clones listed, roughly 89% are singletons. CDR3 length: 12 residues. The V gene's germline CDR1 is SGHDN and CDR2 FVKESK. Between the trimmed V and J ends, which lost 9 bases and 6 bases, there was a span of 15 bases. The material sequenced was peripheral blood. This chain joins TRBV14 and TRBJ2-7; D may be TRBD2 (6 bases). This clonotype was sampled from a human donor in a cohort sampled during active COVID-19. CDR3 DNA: TGTGCCAGTGGGACTGCCACGTCCGAGCAGTACTTC. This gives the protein CASGTATSEQYF.